These T cell receptor beta chains were read from a single sample in a study of T cell responses to AZD1222 COVID-19 vaccine. Data came from immunoSEQ multiplex PCR; TCRdb stores just in-frame clones and leaves some out. The table shows some 90,000 clones, with approximately 90% occurring only once. The material was peripheral blood, obtained on day 0 of AZD1222 vaccination. Source of these receptors: an adult in good health. Each CDR3 is given with its conserved first and last residue. D genes are given only for firm matches. Not every row has a clone size; where given, it reads once, few, many or a size class.

>TRBV12-3/TRBV12-4|-|TRBJ1-2|-
TGTGCCAGCAGTGGAGAAATCTATGGCTACACCTTC
CASSGEIYGYTF
>TRBV5-1|-|TRBJ1-5|TRBD1
TGCGCCAGCAGCACGTCAGGGGGCCTGGGTCAGCCCCAGCATTTT
CASSTSGGLGQPQHF
>TRBV6-2/TRBV6-3|once|TRBJ2-3|-
TGTGCCAGCAGTTGGGCCCGCGATACGCAGTATTTT
CASSWARDTQYF
>TRBV9|-|TRBJ2-5|-
TGTGCCAGCAGCGCACTAGAGTTGGAGACCCAGTACTTC
CASSALELETQYF
>TRBV9|-|TRBJ2-3|-
TGTGCCAGTTCCCGTCAGGGCAGCACAGATACGCAGTATTTT
CASSRQGSTDTQYF
>TRBV5-1|few|TRBJ2-7|TRBD2
TGCGCCAGCAGCATCCTTGGCGGGAGAATGGAGCAGTACTTC
CASSILGGRMEQYF
>TRBV19|-|TRBJ1-1|-
TGTGCCAGTACGGAGGACAGTGGGTGGAAGCTAGCTTTCTTT
CASTEDSGWKLAFF
>TRBV19|-|TRBJ2-3|-
TGTGCCACCTACCACCGGGGGGCCGGAGGCACAGATACGCAGTATTTT
CATYHRGAGGTDTQYF
>TRBV27|-|TRBJ1-5|-
TGTGCCAGCAGTCAAGGGTATAGCAATCAGCCCCAGCATTTT
CASSQGYSNQPQHF
>TRBV19|-|TRBJ2-7|-
TGTGCCAGTAGTATGGTTAGCGGATACGAGCAGTACTTC
CASSMVSGYEQYF
>TRBV12-5|-|TRBJ1-1|-
TGTGCTAGTGGTTTGCCACCCTCTGAAGCTTTCTTT
CASGLPPSEAFF
>TRBV9|-|TRBJ2-1|-
TGTGCCAGCAGCGTGAGCGCGGGGCTAGCTGGCGATGAGCAGTTCTTC
CASSVSAGLAGDEQFF
>TRBV5-5|-|TRBJ1-4|-
TGTGCCAGCAGCTTGTCTCCTCCCGAGTTGGCCGAAAAACTGTTTTTT
CASSLSPPELAEKLFF
>TRBV7-9|-|TRBJ2-7|-
TGTGCCAGCAGCGCCCCCCGTCTAGTCAACGAGCAGTACTTC
CASSAPRLVNEQYF
>TRBV24-1|-|TRBJ2-3|TRBD1
TGTGCCACCACCGCCGGGACAGGGTACGTGGATACGCAGTATTTT
CATTAGTGYVDTQYF
>TRBV9|-|TRBJ1-5|-
TGTGCCAGCAGCGAGGGGGAGAGCAATCAGCCCCAGCATTTT
CASSEGESNQPQHF
>TRBV7-2|-|TRBJ2-2|-
TGTGCCAGCAGCCCGAGGGCTAACACCGGGGAGCTGTTTTTT
CASSPRANTGELFF
>TRBV5-4|once|TRBJ2-2|-
TGTGCCAGCAGCTTGGCCTTCAAGGCAGACCCCGGGGAGCTGTTTTTT
CASSLAFKADPGELFF
>TRBV4-2|once|TRBJ2-3|TRBD1
TGTGCCAGCAGCCAAAACAGGGGGGCTGGCACAGATACGCAGTATTTT
CASSQNRGAGTDTQYF
>TRBV7-8|-|TRBJ1-2|TRBD1
TGTGCCAGCAGCTCCGGACAGGGCGGGGGCTATGGCTACACCTTC
CASSSGQGGGYGYTF
>TRBV18|-|TRBJ2-7|-
TGTGCCAGCTCACCTGAGGGTTACGAGCAGTACTTC
CASSPEGYEQYF
>TRBV4-2|-|TRBJ2-1|-
TGTGCCAGCAGCCAACCAGTCCCCCAGGGCGCGGAGCAGTTCTTC
CASSQPVPQGAEQFF
>TRBV6-5|-|TRBJ1-1|TRBD1
TGTGCCAGCAGGGGCGGGACAGGGAGGACTGAAGCTTTCTTT
CASRGGTGRTEAFF
>TRBV7-6|-|TRBJ2-6|-
TGTGCCAGCAGCTTAGGGCAGCCGGGGGCCAACGTCCTGACTTTC
CASSLGQPGANVLTF
>TRBV7-2|-|TRBJ2-7|-
TGTGCCAGCAGCCCCCGGCAGGGACCCTACGAGCAGTACTTC
CASSPRQGPYEQYF
>TRBV11-1|-|TRBJ2-2|TRBD2
TGTGCCAGCAGTTTTTCGCGGGGGGACCCCACCGGGGAGCTGTTTTTT
CASSFSRGDPTGELFF
>TRBV18|-|TRBJ1-2|TRBD1
TGTGCCAGCTCAAGGGACAGGGAGGTATATGGCTACACCTTC
CASSRDREVYGYTF
>TRBV6-5|once|TRBJ2-3|-
TGTGCCAGCGGACAGCTCACAGATACGCAGTATTTT
CASGQLTDTQYF
>TRBV5-1|-|TRBJ2-6|-
TGCGCCAGCAGCCCCCGGGACATCTCTGGGGCCAACGTCCTGACTTTC
CASSPRDISGANVLTF
>TRBV7-3|-|TRBJ1-2|-
TGTGCCAGCAGCCCCTCACAGGGAACCAATGGCTACACCTTC
CASSPSQGTNGYTF
>TRBV7-9|-|TRBJ1-6|-
TGTGCCAGCAAGGGCGGGGATTCACCCCTCCACTTT
CASKGGDSPLHF
>TRBV29-1|-|TRBJ1-3|-
TGCAGCCTTCAAGTGGGAAACACCATATATTTT
CSLQVGNTIYF
>TRBV28|-|TRBJ2-7|TRBD1
TGTGCCAGCAGGGGGACAGGGGTCTACGAGCAGTACTTC
CASRGTGVYEQYF
>TRBV28|once|TRBJ1-5|-
TGTGCCAGCAGTTTGGGGCTTTGGGGGAGGAGCAATCAGCCCCAGCATTTT
CASSLGLWGRSNQPQHF
>TRBV7-8|-|TRBJ2-2|TRBD1
TGTGCCACCCGACTTCGGACAGGGACCACCGGGGAGCTGTTTTTT
CATRLRTGTTGELFF
>TRBV10-1|-|TRBJ2-7|-
TGCGCCAGCAGTGAGTCCCGGAGGCTGAGCTCCTACGAGCAGTACTTC
CASSESRRLSSYEQYF
>TRBV5-6|-|TRBJ2-3|TRBD2
TGTGCCACCAGGAGTGGAGCGGGGTCCCCTTCCCCCACAGATACGCAGTATTTT
CATRSGAGSPSPTDTQYF
>TRBV6-2/TRBV6-3|-|TRBJ1-5|-
TGTGCCAGCAGCCCACTACGGGGAAAAGGAGCCCAGCATTTT
CASSPLRGKGAQHF
>TRBV29-1|-|TRBJ1-3|-
TGCAGCGTCTTGATTGGAAACACCATATATTTT
CSVLIGNTIYF
>TRBV9|-|TRBJ2-7|-
TGTGCCAGCAGCTCCGACGGGACTCGGAGCTCCTACGAGCAGTACTTC
CASSSDGTRSSYEQYF
>TRBV6-2/TRBV6-3|-|TRBJ2-5|TRBD2
TGTGCCAGCAGTTACACCGGCGGGAGGGAAGAGACCCAGTACTTC
CASSYTGGREETQYF
>TRBV7-3|once|TRBJ2-3|TRBD2
TGTGCCAGCAGCTTAAGTGGCGGGGGGGCTTCAGATACGCAGTATTTT
CASSLSGGGASDTQYF
>TRBV7-9|-|TRBJ2-7|-
TGTGCCAGCAGCTTGGAAGGGCTCGAGCAGTACTTC
CASSLEGLEQYF
>TRBV3-1/TRBV3-2|-|TRBJ2-1|-
TGTGCCAGCAGCCGCCATGGTGGCAATGAGCAGTTCTTC
CASSRHGGNEQFF
>TRBV4-1|-|TRBJ2-1|-
TGCGCCAGCAGCCCGGGGGAGGGACACCCGTACAATGAGCAGTTCTTC
CASSPGEGHPYNEQFF
>TRBV18|-|TRBJ1-4|-
TGTGCCAGCTCAACCATAGAGGGGGAAAAACTGTTTTTT
CASSTIEGEKLFF
>TRBV19|-|TRBJ2-3|TRBD2
TGTGCCAGTAGAACTAGCGGGCCCTTGCGGGATACGCAGTATTTT
CASRTSGPLRDTQYF
>TRBV15|-|TRBJ1-1|-
TGTGCCACCAGCAGGGGGGGTCAGTTGAACACTGAAGCTTTCTTT
CATSRGGQLNTEAFF
>TRBV4-2|-|TRBJ1-5|-
TGTGCCAGCAGCCACCAGGGAGTCCCCAATCAGCCCCAGCATTTT
CASSHQGVPNQPQHF
>TRBV20-1|-|TRBJ1-1|-
TGCAGTGCTAGACCGTGGACTGAAGCTTTCTTT
CSARPWTEAFF
>TRBV5-4|-|TRBJ2-1|-
TGTGCCAGCAGCTTGGGCAGGGTTGGTGAGCAGTTCTTC
CASSLGRVGEQFF
>TRBV5-4|-|TRBJ1-1|-
TGTGCCAGCAGCTTTCAAAGGGGTATGAACACTGAAGCTTTCTTT
CASSFQRGMNTEAFF
>TRBV9|-|TRBJ1-1|TRBD1
TGTGCCAGCAGCCCGCGTGTGGGGACAGTGAACACTGAAGCTTTCTTT
CASSPRVGTVNTEAFF
>TRBV19|-|TRBJ2-4|-
TGTGCCAGTAGTATAGGGGGGGCCCGAAACATTCAGTACTTC
CASSIGGARNIQYF
>TRBV10-3|-|TRBJ1-2|TRBD1
TGTGCCATCAGGGAGGGACAGGGGGCCTATGGCTACACCTTC
CAIREGQGAYGYTF
>TRBV7-2|-|TRBJ1-1|TRBD1
TGTGCCAGCGCCGGGACAGCCAACACTGAAGCTTTCTTT
CASAGTANTEAFF
>TRBV29-1|-|TRBJ2-7|-
TGCAGCGTTGAAGGATTGAGGGGGGGATTGGACGAGCAGTACTTC
CSVEGLRGGLDEQYF
>TRBV6-6|-|TRBJ2-7|-
TGTGCCAGCAGTTCCCCCGAAGCAGGGCATTACGAGCAGTACTTC
CASSSPEAGHYEQYF
>TRBV4-1|-|TRBJ2-3|-
TGCGCCAGCAGCCAATACTACGGGGGGCCTCTTTACACAGATACGCAGTATTTT
CASSQYYGGPLYTDTQYF
>TRBV19|-|TRBJ1-1|-
TGTGCCAGTAGTATAGTTGTCGGTCGGACTGAAGCTTTCTTT
CASSIVVGRTEAFF